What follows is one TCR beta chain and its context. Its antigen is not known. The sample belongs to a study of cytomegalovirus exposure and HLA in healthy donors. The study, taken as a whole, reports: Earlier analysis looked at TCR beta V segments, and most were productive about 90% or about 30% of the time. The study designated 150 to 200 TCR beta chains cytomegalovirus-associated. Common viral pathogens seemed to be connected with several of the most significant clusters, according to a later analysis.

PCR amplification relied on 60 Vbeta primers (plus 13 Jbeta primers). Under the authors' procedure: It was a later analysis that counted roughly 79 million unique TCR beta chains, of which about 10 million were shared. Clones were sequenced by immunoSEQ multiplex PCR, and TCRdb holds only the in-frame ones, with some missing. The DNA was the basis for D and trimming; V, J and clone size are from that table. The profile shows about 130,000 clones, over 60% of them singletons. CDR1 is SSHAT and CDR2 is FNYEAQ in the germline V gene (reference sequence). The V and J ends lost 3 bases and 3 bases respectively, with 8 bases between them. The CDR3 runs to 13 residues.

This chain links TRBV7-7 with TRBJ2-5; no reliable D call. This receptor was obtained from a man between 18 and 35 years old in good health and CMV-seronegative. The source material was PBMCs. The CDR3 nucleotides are TGTGCCAGCAGCTTGGGCACGGAAGAGACCCAGTACTTC. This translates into CASSLGTEETQYF.